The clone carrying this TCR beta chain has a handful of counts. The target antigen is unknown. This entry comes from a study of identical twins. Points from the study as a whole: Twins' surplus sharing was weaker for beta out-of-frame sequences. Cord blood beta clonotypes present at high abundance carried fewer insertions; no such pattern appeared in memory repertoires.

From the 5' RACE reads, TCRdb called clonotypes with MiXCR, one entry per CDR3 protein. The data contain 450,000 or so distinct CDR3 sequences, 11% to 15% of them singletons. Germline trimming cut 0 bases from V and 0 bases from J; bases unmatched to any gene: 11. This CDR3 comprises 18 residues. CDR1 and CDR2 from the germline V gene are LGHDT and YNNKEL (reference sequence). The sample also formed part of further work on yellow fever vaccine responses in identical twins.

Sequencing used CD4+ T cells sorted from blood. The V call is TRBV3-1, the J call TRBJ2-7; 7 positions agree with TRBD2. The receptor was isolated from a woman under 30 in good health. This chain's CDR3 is CASSQEGLTSASSYEQYF. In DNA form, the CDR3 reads TGTGCCAGCAGCCAAGAGGGGCTCACTAGCGCTAGCTCCTACGAGCAGTACTTC.